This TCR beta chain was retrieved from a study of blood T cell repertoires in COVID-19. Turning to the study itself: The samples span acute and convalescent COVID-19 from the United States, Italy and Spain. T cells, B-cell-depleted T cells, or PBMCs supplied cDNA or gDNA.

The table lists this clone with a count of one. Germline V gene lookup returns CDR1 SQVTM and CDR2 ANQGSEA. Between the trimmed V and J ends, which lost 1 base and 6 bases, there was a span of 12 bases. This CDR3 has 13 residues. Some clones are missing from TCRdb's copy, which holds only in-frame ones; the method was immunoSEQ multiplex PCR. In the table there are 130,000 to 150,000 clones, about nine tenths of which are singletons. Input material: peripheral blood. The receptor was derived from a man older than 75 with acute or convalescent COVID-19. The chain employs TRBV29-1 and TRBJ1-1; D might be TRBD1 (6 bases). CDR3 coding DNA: TGCAGCGTTGAAGGGGGGGCGGGAGCTGAAGCTTTCTTT. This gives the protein CSVEGGAGAEAFF.